The 31 T cell receptor beta chains below were found in one sample sequenced in a study of blood T cells in healthy people across ages. With a J-beta primer mix and a sample-barcoded 5' primer, a second PCR ran about 7 to 12 cycles. TCRdb ran MiXCR on the 5' RACE reads and lists one entry per CDR3 protein. The sample lists 540,000 or so distinct CDR3 sequences, approximately 25% occurring once. Source material: blood. Every receptor here comes from a woman aged 70 to 79 in good health.

The CDR3 nucleotides are TGTGCCTGGAGTTCACGATACTATGGCTACACCTTC. This codes for CAWSSRYYGYTF. The V call is TRBV30, the J call TRBJ1-2; D not certain. The CDR3 runs 12 residues. Germline V gene lookup returns CDR1 GTSNPN and CDR2 SVGIG (reference sequence). The ends were cut back, 2 bases at V and 3 bases at J, with 7 bases in the middle.

With regard to this clonotype: A read error may produce the germline difference seen at one junction end. The V call is TRBV20-1, the J call TRBJ2-7; D gene ambiguous. Per the germline V gene, CDR1 is DFQATT and CDR2 is SNEGSKA (reference sequence). The CDR3 contains 12 residues. Written as DNA, the CDR3 is TGCAGCCGCCCGGCGGTGGGGTACGATCAGTACTTC. This gives the protein CSRPAVGYDQYF.

This clonotype was counted between two and nine times. This sequence joins TRBV29-1 and TRBJ2-7; 7 nucleotides agree with TRBD2. Per germline, CDR1 SQVTM and CDR2 ANQGSEA. The CDR3 totals 12 residues. The V gene end was trimmed by 4 bases and the J gene end by 3 bases; junction bases not matched to a gene: 3. The CDR3 is CSVGGEGYEQYF. The CDR3 nucleotides are TGCAGCGTTGGCGGGGAGGGCTACGAGCAGTACTTC.

The V and J genes are TRBV3-1 and TRBJ1-2; no definite D call. The CDR3 is made up of 14 amino acids. Germline V lookup: CDR1 LGHDT, CDR2 YNNKEL (reference sequence). Trimming stripped 2 bases from V and 0 bases from J, with 7 bases between. The CDR3 here is CASSQPGSNYGYTF. As DNA, the CDR3 is TGTGCCAGCAGCCAACCGGGATCTAACTATGGCTACACCTTC.

The chain joins TRBV7-9 to TRBJ2-1; D tentatively fits TRBD1 or TRBD2 (5 bases each). This CDR3 contains 16 residues. The germline CDR1 and CDR2 sequences are SEHNR and FQNEAQ (reference sequence). Trimming removed 5 bases at V and 6 bases at J, with 20 bases between. CDR3 nucleotides: TGTGCCAGCAGCATACTGCCGGGACGGGATATCAATGAGCAGTTCTTC. Encoded protein: CASSILPGRDINEQFF.

The rearrangement links TRBV11-2 to TRBJ2-5, with 7 bases matching TRBD1. The V and J ends lost 5 bases and 7 bases, in that order; junction bases with no gene match: 10. CDR3 length: 14 amino acids. CDR1 SGHAT and CDR2 FQNNGV come from the germline V gene. The CDR3 nucleotides read TGTGCCAGCAGCCAACTACAGGGACAGAGGACCCAGTACTTC. Its protein product is CASSQLQGQRTQYF.

The chain has TRBV7-2 and TRBJ1-2; TRBD1 matches 9 bases. The V gene end was trimmed by 4 bases and the J gene end by 1 base; junction bases not matched to a gene: 4. Germline values: CDR1 SGHTA, CDR2 FQGNSA. The CDR3 runs 15 residues. The CDR3 region is CASSSGTGINYGYTF. Written as DNA, the CDR3 is TGTGCCAGCAGCTCCGGGACAGGGATTAACTATGGCTACACCTTC.

The table lists this clonotype with a few counts. This chain links TRBV5-1 with TRBJ1-1; D unclear. The V gene lost 0 bases and the J gene lost 0 bases, with 6 bases spanning the gap. CDR1 and CDR2 from the germline V gene are SGHRS and YFSETQ. The CDR3 is made up of 14 amino acids. CDR3 sequence reads: CASSLGHMNTEAFF. The CDR3 DNA sequence: TGCGCCAGCAGCTTGGGACACATGAACACTGAAGCTTTCTTT.

This chain joins TRBV5-1 and TRBJ2-1; the D is unclear. This CDR3 is 13 amino acids long. Trimming cost V 2 bases and J 9 bases, with 12 bases left between them. Germline CDR1 and CDR2: SGHRS and YFSETQ. The CDR3, as DNA: TGCGCCAGCAGCTTTCTGTCGGGCGGTGAGCAGTTCTTC. This gives the protein CASSFLSGGEQFF.

This clonotype was detected only a few times. V gene TRBV27 combines with J gene TRBJ2-7; the D gene is possibly TRBD2 (6 bases). V shed 8 bases and J shed 5 bases, with 16 bases lying between them. Germline V gene lookup returns CDR1 MNHEY and CDR2 SMNVEV (reference sequence). The CDR3 extends over 13 amino acids. CDR3 loop: CASARERRNEQYF. In nucleotides, the CDR3 is TGTGCCAGCGCCCGGGAGCGGCGGAACGAGCAGTACTTC.

V usage is TRBV20-1 and J usage is TRBJ2-1; D could derive from TRBD1 or TRBD2 (5 bases each). The CDR3 contains 12 residues. Per the germline V gene, CDR1 is DFQATT and CDR2 is SNEGSKA (reference sequence). V lost 0 bases, J lost 10 bases, and 10 bases lay in between. As DNA, the CDR3 is TGCAGTGCTAGAGATTCGGGGCGGGAGCAGTTCTTC. It is translated as CSARDSGREQFF.

The chain joins TRBV30 to TRBJ2-2; weak D call: TRBD2 (6 bases). Trimming took off 5 bases at V and 3 bases at J, with 10 bases between the two ends. The CDR3 extends over 13 amino acids. The germline gives CDR1 GTSNPN, CDR2 SVGIG (reference sequence). CDR3 residues: CAWSSGYTGELFF. In DNA, the CDR3 is TGTGCCTGGTCAAGCGGGTACACCGGGGAGCTGTTTTTT.

V and J are TRBV12-3 or TRBV12-4 and TRBJ1-2, with 7 bases that match TRBD1. J gave up 8 bases and V 6 bases, and 9 bases lay outside the gene matches. The CDR3 covers 13 residues. CDR3 coding DNA: TGTGCCAGCAGGGACGGGACAGAGAGGGGCTACACCTTC. Encoded protein: CASRDGTERGYTF.

This clonotype has only a few counts. The rearrangement joins TRBV20-1 to TRBJ1-5; 7 nucleotides match TRBD1. Trimming cost V 2 bases and J 3 bases; bases outside gene matches: 10. Germline-derived CDR1 and CDR2 are DFQATT and SNEGSKA (reference sequence). The CDR3 consists of 16 residues. The CDR3 region is CSARPAGTALNQPQHF. The CDR3 DNA sequence: TGCAGTGCTAGACCGGCTGGGACAGCCCTCAATCAGCCCCAGCATTTT.

This chain connects TRBV20-1 to TRBJ1-1; D is undetermined. The germline CDR1 and CDR2 sequences are DFQATT and SNEGSKA (reference sequence). This CDR3 region has 12 residues. The V end was cut by 5 bases, the J end by 1 base, with 8 bases between. The CDR3 coding sequence is TGCAGTGCTCCTACGAGGAACACTGAAGCTTTCTTT. Its protein is CSAPTRNTEAFF.

The V and J genes are TRBV12-3 or TRBV12-4 and TRBJ1-1; 7 positions agree with TRBD1. J lost 1 base, V lost 6 bases, and 8 bases had no gene match. This CDR3 region has 15 residues. The DNA of the CDR3 is TGTGCCAGCAGCAAACCGGGACAGAGGAACACTGAAGCTTTCTTT. Its protein is CASSKPGQRNTEAFF.

Turning to this clonotype: The junction departs from germline at one end; a sequencing error may be responsible. CDR3 loop: CASSVEFSAGNPIYF. The CDR3 DNA is TGTGCCAGCAGCGTAGAATTCTCGGCGGGAAACCCCATATATTTT. The V gene is TRBV9, the J gene TRBJ1-3; D gene uncertain. Germline V gives CDR1 SGDLS, CDR2 YYNGEE. The CDR3 consists of 15 residues.

This rearrangement joins TRBV20-1 to TRBJ2-5; 9 positions match TRBD2. From germline, CDR1 is DFQATT and CDR2 SNEGSKA (reference sequence). The CDR3 is 13 residues long. V shed 6 bases, J shed 1 base, and the junction held 3 bases outside the gene matches. DNA of the CDR3: TGCAGTGCAAAGGGACTAGCCCAAGAGACCCAGTACTTC. Translation: CSAKGLAQETQYF.

In this sample, this clonotype turned up a few times. The chain couples TRBV20-1 to TRBJ2-7; 12 bases are a match to TRBD2. Germline V gene data show CDR1 as DFQATT and CDR2 as SNEGSKA (reference sequence). V lost 5 bases, J lost 6 bases, and 11 bases stayed unmatched. The CDR3 sequence is 15 residues long. The CDR3 sequence: CSAGLTSGGTSEQYF. For the CDR3, the DNA is TGCAGTGCTGGACTCACTAGCGGGGGGACTTCCGAGCAGTACTTC.

In this sample, this clonotype turned up a few times. The V and J genes are TRBV6-2 or TRBV6-3 and TRBJ1-1; 8 bases align to TRBD1. CDR1 is MNHEY and CDR2 is SVGEGT in the germline V gene. The CDR3 contains 17 residues. Germline trimming cut 6 bases from V and 1 base from J; bases unmatched to any gene: 13. The chain's CDR3 is CASSPSRTGIGNTEAFF. Written as DNA, the CDR3 is TGTGCCAGCAGCCCTTCTCGGACAGGGATTGGGAACACTGAAGCTTTCTTT.

This clonotype appeared a few times. The chain employs TRBV4-3 and TRBJ1-1, with D hard to call. Per the germline V gene, CDR1 is LGHNA and CDR2 is YSLEER. The CDR3 runs to 14 residues. With 2 bases removed from V and 4 bases from J, the gap between germline ends came to 11 bases. The CDR3 protein is CASSQSLAGTEAFF. CDR3 coding DNA: TGCGCCAGCAGCCAATCACTGGCGGGCACTGAAGCTTTCTTT.

In this sample, this clonotype turned up once. The chain is built from TRBV28 and TRBJ2-7, with D unclear. In germline, CDR1 is MDHEN, CDR2 SYDVKM. The CDR3 consists of 13 residues. V was pared by 5 bases and J by 2 bases, with 10 bases between. CDR3 coding DNA: TGTGCCAGCAGTCTGGTGGAGACCTACGAGCAGTACTTC. Translating it yields CASSLVETYEQYF.

The rearrangement uses TRBV4-3 and TRBJ1-6; tentatively, D is TRBD1 (5 bases). V was pared by 5 bases and J by 10 bases, with 21 bases between. CDR3 length: 16 amino acids. CDR1 is LGHNA, CDR2 YSLEER, per germline. The CDR3 reads CASSSSSRGAGSPLHF. DNA for the CDR3: TGCGCCAGCAGCTCCAGTTCAAGGGGAGCGGGGTCACCCCTCCACTTT.

V and J are TRBV5-5 and TRBJ2-1, with 10 bases matching TRBD2. The germline gives CDR1 SGHKS, CDR2 YYEKEE (reference sequence). Losses at the gene ends were 5 bases for V and 5 bases for J; bases not matched to a gene: 4. The CDR3 consists of 14 residues. The CDR3 region has the DNA TGTGCCAGCAGGACCGGGACTAGCGACAATGAGCAGTTCTTC. Amino acids: CASRTGTSDNEQFF.

The chain carries TRBV30 and TRBJ1-4; no clear D. V lost 2 bases and J lost 3, with 7 bases in between. The CDR3 contains 13 residues. Per germline, CDR1 GTSNPN and CDR2 SVGIG (reference sequence). CDR3 coding DNA: TGTGCCTGGAGTCCTGGGTCTAATGAAAAACTGTTTTTT. Translated: CAWSPGSNEKLFF.

J is TRBJ1-1 and V is TRBV6-5; D is possibly TRBD1 (5 bases). The CDR3 sequence is 13 residues long. The V end was cut by 5 bases, the J end by 6 bases, with 13 bases between. CDR1 is MNHEY and CDR2 is SVGAGI in the germline V gene. CDR3 coding DNA: TGTGCCAGCAGTAATCCAGGGCTCCCTGAAGCTTTCTTT. Its translation: CASSNPGLPEAFF.

This clonotype has more than one count but fewer than ten. The V gene is TRBV7-2, the J gene TRBJ2-1; D unresolved. V lost 5 bases to trimming and J lost 3 bases, with 14 bases between them. The CDR3 totals 15 residues. Germline CDR1 is SGHTA and CDR2 is FQGNSA. This CDR3 is CASSPRNLDYNEQFF. The CDR3 DNA reads as TGTGCCAGCAGCCCTAGAAACCTGGACTACAATGAGCAGTTCTTC.

This clonotype was detected a few times. CDR3 loop: CSAEQVNYGYTF. The CDR3 region has the DNA TGCAGTGCCGAACAGGTTAACTATGGCTACACCTTC. The J gene is TRBJ1-2, the V gene TRBV20-1, with D possibly TRBD1 on 5 matching bases. Trimming cost V 6 bases and J 1 base, with 9 bases left between them. CDR3 length: 12 residues. Germline CDR1 and CDR2: DFQATT and SNEGSKA (reference sequence).

This clonotype was detected a few times. The chain carries TRBV28 and TRBJ1-3; possibly TRBD1 for D (6 bases). Looked up from germline, CDR1 is MDHEN and CDR2 is SYDVKM. The CDR3 contains 16 residues. Trimming cost V 7 bases and J 0 bases, with 16 bases left between them. In nucleotides, the CDR3 is TGTGCCAGCACCTCCCAGGGGCGATACTCTGGAAACACCATATATTTT. Protein product: CASTSQGRYSGNTIYF. The full variable domain, completed using reference TRBV28 and TRBJ1-3, is DVKVTQSSRYLVKRTGEKVFLECVQDMDHENMFWYRQDPGLGLRLIYFSYDVKMKEKGDIPEGYSVSREKKERFSLILESASTNQTSMYLCASTSQGRYSGNTIYFGEGSWLTVV.

This chain links TRBV7-2 with TRBJ2-7, with D uncertain. V gave up 3 bases and J gave up 5 bases, with 8 bases separating them. The CDR3 sequence is 12 residues long. Germline V gives CDR1 SGHTA, CDR2 FQGNSA. CDR3 loop: CASSLVPHEQYF. CDR3 nucleotides: TGTGCCAGCAGCTTGGTGCCCCACGAGCAGTACTTC.

The gene calls are TRBV20-1 and TRBJ2-5, with D possibly TRBD2 on 5 matching bases. The DNA matches TRBJ2-1 better at its end, which makes the J call doubtful. The length of the CDR3 is 13 residues. Germline CDR1 DFQATT, CDR2 SNEGSKA (reference sequence). CDR3 in DNA: TGCAGTGCTAAAGCGGTATCCTACAATGAGCAGTTCTTC. Amino acids: CSAKAVSYNEQFF.